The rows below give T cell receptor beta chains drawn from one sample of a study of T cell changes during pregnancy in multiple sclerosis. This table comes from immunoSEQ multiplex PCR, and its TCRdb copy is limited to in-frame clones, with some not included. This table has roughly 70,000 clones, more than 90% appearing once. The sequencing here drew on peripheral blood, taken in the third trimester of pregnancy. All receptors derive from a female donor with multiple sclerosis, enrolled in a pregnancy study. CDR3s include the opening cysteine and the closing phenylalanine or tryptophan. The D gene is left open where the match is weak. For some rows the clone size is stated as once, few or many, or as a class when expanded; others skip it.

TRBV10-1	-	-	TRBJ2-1	TGCGCCAGCAGTGATTCAGGATCTCCGTTCTTC	CASSDSGSPFF
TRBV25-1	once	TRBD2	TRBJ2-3	TGTGCCAGCAGTGAATATAGGCTAAGCGGGAGGTCAGATACGCAGTATTTT	CASSEYRLSGRSDTQYF
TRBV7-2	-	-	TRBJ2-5	TGTGCCAGCAGCCCGTACCAAGAGACCCAGTACTTC	CASSPYQETQYF
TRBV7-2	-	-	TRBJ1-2	TGTGCCAGCAGCTTAGTGGAGGGTGGCTATGGCTACACCTTC	CASSLVEGGYGYTF
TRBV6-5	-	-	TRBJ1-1	TGTGCCAGCAGTTACTCCCCAGGGCTGAACACTGAAGCTTTCTTT	CASSYSPGLNTEAFF
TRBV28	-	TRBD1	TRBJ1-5	TGTGCCAGCTATACGATCGGACAGGATCAGCCCCAGCATTTT	CASYTIGQDQPQHF
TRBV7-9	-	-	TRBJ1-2	TGTGCCAGCAGCTTAGTCGCCGGGAACTATGGCTACACCTTC	CASSLVAGNYGYTF
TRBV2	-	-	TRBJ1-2	TGTGCCAGCAGTGAAATGCTAGCCGATGGCTACACCTTC	CASSEMLADGYTF
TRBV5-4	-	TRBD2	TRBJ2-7	TGTGCCAGCAGCTTGGGGGACGCCGGGGGGGAGCAGTACTTC	CASSLGDAGGEQYF
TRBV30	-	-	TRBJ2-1	TGTGCCTGGAGTGTATTGATGGGAGCCAACAATGAGCAGTTCTTC	CAWSVLMGANNEQFF
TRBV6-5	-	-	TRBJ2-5	TGTGCCAGCAGTTACCCAGGAACCGAGACCCAGTACTTC	CASSYPGTETQYF
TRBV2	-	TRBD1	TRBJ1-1	TGTGCCAGCAGATACAGGGGAGACACTGAAGCTTTCTTT	CASRYRGDTEAFF
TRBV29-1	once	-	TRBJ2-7	TGCAGCGTTGAAGCCCAACGGGACACCTCCTACGAGCAGTACTTC	CSVEAQRDTSYEQYF
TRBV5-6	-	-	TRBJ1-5	TGTGCCAGCAGTTTTCAGGGGATGTTCGGCAATCAGCCCCAGCATTTT	CASSFQGMFGNQPQHF
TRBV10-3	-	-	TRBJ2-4	TGTGCCATCAGTGAGTCGTCCGGGGGACAGTCAAACATTCAGTACTTC	CAISESSGGQSNIQYF
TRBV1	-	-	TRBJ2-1	TGCACCAGCAGCCGCGGGCTAGCGGGAGATAGTGAGCAGTTCTTC	CTSSRGLAGDSEQFF
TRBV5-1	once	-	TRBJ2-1	TGCGCCAGCAACGGGAACTCCAATGAGCAGTTCTTC	CASNGNSNEQFF
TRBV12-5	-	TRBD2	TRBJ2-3	TGTGCTAGTGGTTTGATAACTAGCGGGAGGGGGGATACGCAGTATTTT	CASGLITSGRGDTQYF
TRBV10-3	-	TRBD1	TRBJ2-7	TGTGCCATCAGCCCGGGACAGGCTATTCCAAATTCCTACGAGCAGTACTTC	CAISPGQAIPNSYEQYF
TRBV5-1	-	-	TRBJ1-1	TGCGCCAGCAGCTCCGTAACAGGGCTGAACACTGAAGCTTTCTTT	CASSSVTGLNTEAFF
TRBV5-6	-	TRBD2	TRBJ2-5	TGTGCCAGCAGCTTCGCGGGGCCCGGGGGGATTCAAGAGACCCAGTACTTC	CASSFAGPGGIQETQYF
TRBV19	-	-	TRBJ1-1	TGTGCCAGTAGTGGTCGGGACACCCGTAACACTGAAGCTTTCTTT	CASSGRDTRNTEAFF
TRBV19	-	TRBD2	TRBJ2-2	TGTGCCAGTAGTATTTATGGACTAGCGGGATCTACCGGGGAGCTGTTTTTT	CASSIYGLAGSTGELFF
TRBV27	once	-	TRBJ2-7	TGTGCCAGCAGTTTCGTGGACAACTCCTACGAGCAGTACTTC	CASSFVDNSYEQYF
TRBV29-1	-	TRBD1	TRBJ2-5	TGCAGCGTCAGCAGGGGGCGAGAGACCCAGTACTTC	CSVSRGRETQYF
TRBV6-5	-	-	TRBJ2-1	TGTGCCAGCACCGGGCGGGGCTTTGGGCAGTTCTTC	CASTGRGFGQFF
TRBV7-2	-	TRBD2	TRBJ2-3	TGTGCCAGCAGCTTTAAGCCTAGCGGGAGTGCAGATACGCAGTATTTT	CASSFKPSGSADTQYF
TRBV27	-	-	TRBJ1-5	TGTGCCAGCAGTTTATCCTCAGTCCCTAATCAGCCCCAGCATTTT	CASSLSSVPNQPQHF
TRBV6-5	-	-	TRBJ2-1	TGTGCCAGCAGTTACTCGACGGGGTACAATGAGCAGTTCTTC	CASSYSTGYNEQFF
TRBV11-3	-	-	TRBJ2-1	TGTGCCAGCAGCTTAGGGGGACTCAACAATGAGCAGTTCTTC	CASSLGGLNNEQFF
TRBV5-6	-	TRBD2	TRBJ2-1	TGTGCCAGCAGTTTTTCGCTAGCGGAGAGCTACAATGAGCAGTTCTTC	CASSFSLAESYNEQFF
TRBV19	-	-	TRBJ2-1	TGTGCCAGTTCGGGGAGCAATGAGCAGTTCTTC	CASSGSNEQFF
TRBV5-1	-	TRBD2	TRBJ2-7	TGCGCCAGCAGCTCACGATCGGGACTAGTCTACGAGCAGTACTTC	CASSSRSGLVYEQYF
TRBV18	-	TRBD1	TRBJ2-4	TGTGCCAGCTCACCTGGGACAGGGGAAAACATTCAGTACTTC	CASSPGTGENIQYF
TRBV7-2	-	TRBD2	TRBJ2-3	TGTGCCAGCAGCCCCCAAACTAGCGGGAACGGGTATACGCAGTATTTT	CASSPQTSGNGYTQYF
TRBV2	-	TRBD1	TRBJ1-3	TGTGCCAGCAGGGGACAGGGGGCCACTTACGGCGACGGAAACACCATATATTTT	CASRGQGATYGDGNTIYF
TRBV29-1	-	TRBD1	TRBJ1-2	TGCAGCGTGGACAGGGGAATCAACTATGGCTACACCTTC	CSVDRGINYGYTF
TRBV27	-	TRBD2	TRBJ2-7	TGTGCCAGCAGTCCTCCTCGGGCCAACGGCGGCGGGGGAAATCCCTACGAGCAGTACTTC	CASSPPRANGGGGNPYEQYF
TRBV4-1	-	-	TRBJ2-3	TGCGCCAGCAGCCAAGCTACAGGGTCTAGCACAGATACGCAGTATTTT	CASSQATGSSTDTQYF
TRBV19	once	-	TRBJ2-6	TGTGCCAGTAGTATTCGTTGGAGGGCCTTTGGGGCCAACGTCCTGACTTTC	CASSIRWRAFGANVLTF
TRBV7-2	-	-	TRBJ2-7	TGTGCCAGCAGCTGGGACTTCTCCTACGAGCAGTACTTC	CASSWDFSYEQYF
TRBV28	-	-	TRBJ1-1	TGTGCCAGCAGTTTACCGGGGAACACTGAAGCTTTCTTT	CASSLPGNTEAFF
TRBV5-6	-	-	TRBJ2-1	TGTGCCAGCAGCTTGCAGGGGCCGGTCAATGAGCAGTTCTTC	CASSLQGPVNEQFF
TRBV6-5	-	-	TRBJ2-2	TGTGCCAGCAGTTACCACGGGGAGCTGTTTTTT	CASSYHGELFF
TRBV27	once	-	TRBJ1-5	TGTGCCAGCAGTTTAAAGGGGCACAGCAATCAGCCCCAGCATTTT	CASSLKGHSNQPQHF
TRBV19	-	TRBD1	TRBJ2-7	TGTGCCAGTAGGCCCCGCGGACAGGGAAGGTCCTACGAGCAGTACTTC	CASRPRGQGRSYEQYF
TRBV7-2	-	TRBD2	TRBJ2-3	TGTGCCAGCAGCGAGCTAGCGGCTAGCACAGATACGCAGTATTTT	CASSELAASTDTQYF
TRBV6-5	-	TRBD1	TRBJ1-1	TGTGCCAGCAGTAGACAGGGCACCATGAACACTGAAGCTTTCTTT	CASSRQGTMNTEAFF
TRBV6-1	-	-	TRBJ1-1	TGTGCCAGCAGTGAAGTGTACTCGAACACTGAAGCTTTCTTT	CASSEVYSNTEAFF
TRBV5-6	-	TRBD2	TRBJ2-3	TGTGCCAGCAGCTTGTATTTTCTAGCGGGGAACACAGATACGCAGTATTTT	CASSLYFLAGNTDTQYF